The sequence of this T cell receptor beta chain was determined in a study of beta chain features in type 1 diabetes. Study results and limitations: There were fewer insertions and more deletions at the VDJ junctions of type 1 diabetes patients. Significant though moderate, a shortening of TCRB CDR3s appeared in all four CD4+ subsets of Type 1 diabetes patients. Patients' naive, central memory and regulatory TCRB repertoires appeared more alike than those of healthy donors.

There are 16 residues in the CDR3. The junction had 6 bases not matched to a gene; V was cut back by 4 bases and J by 2 bases. Germline V lookup: CDR1 SGHTA, CDR2 FQGTGA. In regard to this clone: The antigen remains undetermined.

cDNA synthesis used the whole RNA isolate, giving expressed TCRB sequences. The repertoire was sequenced with immunoSEQ multiplex PCR; TCRdb's copy has only in-frame clones and lacks some. The data hold over 40,000 clones, with 66% observed a single time. This clonotype originated in a woman younger than 35 with type 1 diabetes. Input material: Tregs from blood. V is TRBV7-3 and J is TRBJ2-3, with 10 bases fitting TRBD2. The CDR3 spells CASSSRTSGATDTQYF. The CDR3 DNA reads as TGTGCCAGCAGCTCCCGGACTAGCGGAGCCACAGATACGCAGTATTTT.